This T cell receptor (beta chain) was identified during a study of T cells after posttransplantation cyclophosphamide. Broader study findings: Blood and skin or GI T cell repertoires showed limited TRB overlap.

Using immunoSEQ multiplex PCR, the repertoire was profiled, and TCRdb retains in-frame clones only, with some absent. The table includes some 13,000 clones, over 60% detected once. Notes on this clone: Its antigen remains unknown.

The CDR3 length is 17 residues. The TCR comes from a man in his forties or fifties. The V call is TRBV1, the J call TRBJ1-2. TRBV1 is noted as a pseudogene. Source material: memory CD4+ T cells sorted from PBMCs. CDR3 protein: CTSSHGGAGAEGYGYTF. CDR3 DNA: TGCACCAGCAGCCACGGGGGGGCTGGGGCGGAAGGCTATGGCTACACCTTC.